This T cell receptor (beta chain) was observed in a study of identical twins. Trimming removed 2 bases from V and 7 bases from J, with 5 bases in between. This CDR3 is 11 amino acids long. The table lists this clonotype with many counts. Each CDR3 protein gets one entry after TCRdb re-called the 5' RACE reads with MiXCR. The sample yields a few hundred thousand distinct CDR3 sequences, 8% to 11% seen once. The specimen sequenced was memory T cells sorted from blood. This clonotype was sampled from a man aged 50-59 years in good health. J is TRBJ2-5 and V is TRBV12-3 or TRBV12-4; D is ambiguous. In DNA form, the CDR3 reads TGTGCCAGCAGTTTATTGGGGACCCAGTACTTC. This gives the protein CASSLLGTQYF.